This entry lists 18 T cell receptor beta chains sequenced from one sample in a study of blood T cell repertoires in COVID-19. Profiled with immunoSEQ multiplex PCR; TCRdb holds only in-frame clones, not every one. The sample consists of tens of thousands of clones, around 85% of them appearing once. Sequenced sample: peripheral blood. These receptors originate from a man in his 60s with acute or convalescent COVID-19.

The rearrangement joins TRBV18 to TRBJ2-5; 8 bases agree with TRBD1. Germline assignment: CDR1 KGHSH and CDR2 LQKENI. Trimming took 3 bases from V and 3 from J; bases not matched to a gene: 9. This CDR3 is 16 amino acids long. In DNA, the CDR3 is TGTGCCAGCTCACCTTACAGGGGGAGGCCTGAAGAGACCCAGTACTTC. This encodes CASSPYRGRPEETQYF.

There are a few counts of this clone. J is TRBJ1-5 and V is TRBV28; D unresolved. This CDR3 is built from 12 residues. The V gene's germline CDR1 is MDHEN and CDR2 SYDVKM. The V gene lost 6 bases and the J gene lost 4 bases, with 7 bases spanning the gap. The CDR3 spells CASRDNNQPQHF. CDR3 nucleotides: TGTGCCAGCAGAGACAATAATCAGCCCCAGCATTTT.

The chain has TRBV5-5 and TRBJ2-3; 8 bases align to TRBD1. The CDR3 contains 14 residues. The trim removed 1 base at V and 5 bases at J, leaving 3 bases unmatched. Germline V gene sequence: CDR1 SGHKS, CDR2 YYEKEE (reference sequence). CDR3 sequence (DNA): TGTGCCAGCAGCTTGTCACAGGGGGTAGATACGCAGTATTTT. It codes for CASSLSQGVDTQYF. Variable domain in full (rest from reference TRBV5-5 and TRBJ2-3): DAGVTQSPTHLIKTRGQQVTLRCSPISGHKSVSWYQQVLGQGPQFIFQYYEKEERGRGNFPDRFSARQFPNYSSELNVNALLLGDSALYLCASSLSQGVDTQYFGPGTRLTVL.

This clone was observed a few times. The chain links TRBV10-1 to TRBJ1-1, with TRBD1 identical over 9 bases. The CDR3 sequence is 16 residues long. The junction had 13 bases not matched to a gene; V was cut back by 0 bases and J by 11 bases. The V gene's germline CDR1 is WNHNN and CDR2 SYGVQD (reference sequence). CDR3 in DNA: TGCGCCAGCAGTGAGTCGAGACGGGGACAGGGCGTGGGGGCTTTCTTT. Encoded protein: CASSESRRGQGVGAFF.

The chain employs TRBV7-8 and TRBJ1-1; D gene ambiguous. The CDR3 loop spans 13 amino acids. Germline V gives CDR1 SGHVS, CDR2 FQNEAQ. The germline V and J ends were trimmed by 5 bases and 4 bases, with 11 bases remaining between them. The CDR3 protein is CASSLGSGTEAFF. The CDR3 DNA sequence: TGTGCCAGCAGCCTCGGATCGGGCACTGAAGCTTTCTTT.

This clone was found a few times. The chain couples TRBV5-1 to TRBJ2-2, with unresolved D. This CDR3 is 13 amino acids long. V was cut by 0 bases and J by 3 bases, with 3 bases left in between. Germline V CDR1 and CDR2: SGHRS, YFSETQ. This chain's CDR3 is CASSLADTGELFF. As DNA, the CDR3 is TGCGCCAGCAGCTTGGCAGACACCGGGGAGCTGTTTTTT. The full variable domain, completed using reference TRBV5-1 and TRBJ2-2, is KAGVTQTPRYLIKTRGQQVTLSCSPISGHRSVSWYQQTPGQGLQFLFEYFSETQRNKGNFPGRFSGRQFSNSRSEMNVSTLELGDSALYLCASSLADTGELFFGEGSRLTVL.

The chain uses TRBV5-8 and TRBJ2-5, with D unclear. CDR1 is SGHTS and CDR2 is YDEGEE in the germline V gene. Trimming took 4 bases from V and 5 from J, leaving 18 bases between them. CDR3 size: 15 residues. DNA of the CDR3: TGTGCCAGCAGCCCTAACATAGGCGGTGGCGAGACCCAGTACTTC. Amino acid sequence: CASSPNIGGGETQYF.

This chain uses TRBV5-6 with TRBJ2-5; no clear D. Germline assignment: CDR1 SGHDT and CDR2 YYEEEE. V was clipped by 0 bases and J by 5 bases, with 8 bases between them. The length of the CDR3 is 13 residues. CDR3: CASSLGQRETQYF. In nucleotides, the CDR3 is TGTGCCAGCAGCTTGGGGCAGAGGGAGACCCAGTACTTC.

For the CDR3, the DNA is TGCGCCAGCAGCCAAAAGGACAGCATGGGCCTTGGGGGCTACACCTTC. The encoded protein is CASSQKDSMGLGGYTF. This chain links TRBV4-3 with TRBJ1-2; D perhaps matches TRBD1 (6 bases). Trimming took 2 bases from V and 8 from J, leaving 21 bases between them. The V gene's germline CDR1 is LGHNA and CDR2 YSLEER. The CDR3 spans 16 residues.

This clone was seen a single time. The chain couples TRBV5-1 to TRBJ1-2, with a possible D match to TRBD1 (6 bases). Per the germline V gene, CDR1 is SGHRS and CDR2 is YFSETQ. The V end lost 2 bases, the J end lost 2 bases, and 7 bases lay between the germline ends. The CDR3 totals 13 residues. The CDR3 region is CASSFGQNYGYTF. In nucleotides, the CDR3 is TGCGCCAGCAGCTTTGGACAGAACTATGGCTACACCTTC.

This chain connects TRBV4-1 to TRBJ2-4, with D unresolved. The ends were cut back, 0 bases at V and 0 bases at J, with 12 bases in the middle. Per germline, CDR1 MGHRA and CDR2 YSYEKL. The CDR3 has 17 residues. The CDR3 is CASSQEALVIAKNIQYF. The CDR3 DNA reads TGCGCCAGCAGCCAAGAAGCGTTAGTTATAGCCAAAAACATTCAGTACTTC.

This rearrangement joins TRBV2 to TRBJ2-3, with 16 bases identical to TRBD2. Germline CDR1 reads SNHLY; CDR2 reads FYNNEI. The CDR3 spans 16 residues. J gave up 3 bases and V 6 bases, and 3 bases lay outside the gene matches. The CDR3 nucleotides are TGTGCCAGCAGGGGACTAGCGGGAGGGCTGACAGATACGCAGTATTTT. Translating gives CASRGLAGGLTDTQYF.

V and J are TRBV7-2 and TRBJ1-2, with 10 bases lining up with TRBD1. CDR1 and CDR2 from the germline V gene are SGHTA and FQGNSA. The CDR3 has 14 residues. Losses at the gene ends were 5 bases for V and 4 bases for J; bases not matched to a gene: 4. The CDR3 reads CASSTGTGAYGYTF. CDR3 coding DNA: TGTGCCAGCAGCACCGGGACAGGGGCCTATGGCTACACCTTC.

The chain couples TRBV7-2 to TRBJ1-5; a weak D match, TRBD1 (6 bases). CDR1 SGHTA and CDR2 FQGNSA come from the germline V gene. The CDR3 extends over 15 amino acids. V lost 1 base and J 5 bases, leaving 12 bases between the germline ends. CDR3 nucleotide sequence: TGTGCCAGCAGCTTAGACGGGGACACCCATCAGCCCCAGCATTTT. Amino acids: CASSLDGDTHQPQHF.

The chain carries TRBV3-1 (or the pseudogene TRBV3-2) and TRBJ2-7; D is unresolved. This CDR3 has 14 residues. Deletions cut 1 base from V and 5 bases from J, with 12 bases between. Germline values: CDR1 LGHDT, CDR2 YNNKEL (reference sequence). Here the CDR3 DNA reads TGTGCCAGCAGCCAAGCGGGTCATCCCAACGAGCAGTACTTC. Translation: CASSQAGHPNEQYF.

The chain recombines TRBV13 with TRBJ2-2; TRBD1 aligns across 9 bases. V dropped 7 bases and J dropped 4; count of bases not matched to a gene: 16. The CDR3 is 18 residues long. Germline V lookup: CDR1 PRHDT, CDR2 FYEKMQ (reference sequence). The CDR3 sequence is CASTTWGWDRARTGELFF. In DNA form, the CDR3 reads TGTGCCAGCACTACTTGGGGGTGGGACAGGGCACGCACCGGGGAGCTGTTTTTT.

This clone is termed medium-sized. The rearrangement uses TRBV19 and TRBJ2-2, with 9 bases identical to TRBD2. The CDR3 sequence is 18 residues long. Unmatched junction bases numbered 10, after V lost 5 bases and J lost 0 bases. Germline assignment: CDR1 LNHDA and CDR2 SQIVND (reference sequence). The chain's CDR3 is CASSPVAGETSNTGELFF. In DNA form, the CDR3 reads TGTGCCAGTAGTCCCGTAGCGGGAGAGACTTCGAACACCGGGGAGCTGTTTTTT.

This rearrangement joins TRBV7-9 to TRBJ2-7; 9 bases fit TRBD1. CDR3 length equals 14 residues. The V gene's germline CDR1 is SEHNR and CDR2 FQNEAQ (reference sequence). V was pared by 3 bases and J by 0 bases, with 0 bases of the junction left unmatched. The CDR3 bases are TGTGCCAGCAGCTTGGACAGGGGCTCCTACGAGCAGTACTTC. Encoded protein: CASSLDRGSYEQYF.